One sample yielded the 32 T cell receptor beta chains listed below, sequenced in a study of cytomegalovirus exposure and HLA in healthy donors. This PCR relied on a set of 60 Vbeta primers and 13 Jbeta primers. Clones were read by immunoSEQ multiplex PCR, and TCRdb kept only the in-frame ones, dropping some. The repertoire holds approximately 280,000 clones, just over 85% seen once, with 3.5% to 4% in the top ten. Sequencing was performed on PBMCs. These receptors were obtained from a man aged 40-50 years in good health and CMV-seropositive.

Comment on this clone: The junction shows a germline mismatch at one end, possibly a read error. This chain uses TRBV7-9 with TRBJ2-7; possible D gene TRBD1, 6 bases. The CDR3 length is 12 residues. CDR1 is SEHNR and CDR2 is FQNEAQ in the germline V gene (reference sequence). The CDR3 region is CSSSRDTYEQYF. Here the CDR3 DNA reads TGTTCCAGCAGCAGGGACACCTACGAGCAGTACTTC. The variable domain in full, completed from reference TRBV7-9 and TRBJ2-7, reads DTGVSQNPRHKITKRGQNVTFRCDPISEHNRLYWYRQTLGQGPEFLTYFQNEAQLEKSRLLSDRFSAERPKGSFSTLEIQRTEQGDSAMYLCSSSRDTYEQYFGPGTRLTVT.

The CDR3 reads CAWSEASYNEQFF. CDR3 sequence (DNA): TGTGCCTGGAGTGAGGCTAGCTACAATGAGCAGTTCTTC. V gene TRBV30 combines with J gene TRBJ2-1, with D unclear. Between the trimmed V and J ends, which lost 1 base and 3 bases, there was a span of 7 bases. The CDR3 length is 13 residues. The V gene's germline CDR1 is GTSNPN and CDR2 SVGIG (reference sequence).

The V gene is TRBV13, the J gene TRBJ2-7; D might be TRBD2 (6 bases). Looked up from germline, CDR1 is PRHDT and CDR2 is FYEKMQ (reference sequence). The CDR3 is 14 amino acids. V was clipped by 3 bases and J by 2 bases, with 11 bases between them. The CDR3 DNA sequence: TGTGCCAGCAGCTTTAGCGGCCTTACCTACGAGCAGTACTTC. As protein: CASSFSGLTYEQYF.

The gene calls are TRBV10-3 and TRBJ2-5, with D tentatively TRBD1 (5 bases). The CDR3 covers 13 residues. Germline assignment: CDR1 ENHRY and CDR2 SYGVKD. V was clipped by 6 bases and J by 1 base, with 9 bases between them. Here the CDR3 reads CAISRQTQETQYF. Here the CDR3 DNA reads TGTGCCATCAGCCGACAGACCCAAGAGACCCAGTACTTC.

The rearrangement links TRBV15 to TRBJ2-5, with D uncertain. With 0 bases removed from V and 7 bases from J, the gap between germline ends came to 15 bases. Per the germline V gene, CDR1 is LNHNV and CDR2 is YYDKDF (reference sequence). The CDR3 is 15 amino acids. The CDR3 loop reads CATSRDIELLGTQYF. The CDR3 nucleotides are TGTGCCACCAGCAGAGATATTGAACTGCTAGGGACCCAGTACTTC.

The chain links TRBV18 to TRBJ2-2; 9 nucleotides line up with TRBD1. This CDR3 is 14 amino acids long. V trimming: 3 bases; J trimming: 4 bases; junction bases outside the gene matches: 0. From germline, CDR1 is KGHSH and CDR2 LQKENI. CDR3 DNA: TGTGCCAGCTCACCGGGACAGGGCACCGGGGAGCTGTTTTTT. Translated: CASSPGQGTGELFF.

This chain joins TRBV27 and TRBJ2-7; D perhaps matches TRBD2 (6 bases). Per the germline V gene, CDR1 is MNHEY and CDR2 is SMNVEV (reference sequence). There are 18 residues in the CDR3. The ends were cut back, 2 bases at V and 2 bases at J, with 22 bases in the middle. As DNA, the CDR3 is TGTGCCAGCAGTTTAAAACTTATTACGGGGGTAGGTGCCTACGAGCAGTACTTC. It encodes CASSLKLITGVGAYEQYF.

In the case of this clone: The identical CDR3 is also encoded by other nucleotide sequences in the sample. The chain's CDR3 is CASSPGYNEQFF. The DNA of the CDR3 is TGTGCCAGTAGCCCGGGATACAATGAGCAGTTCTTC. The chain combines TRBV19 with TRBJ2-1, with a possible D match to TRBD2 (5 bases). The V end lost 6 bases, the J end lost 4 bases, and 7 bases lay between the germline ends. This CDR3 is 12 amino acids long. Germline values: CDR1 LNHDA, CDR2 SQIVND (reference sequence).

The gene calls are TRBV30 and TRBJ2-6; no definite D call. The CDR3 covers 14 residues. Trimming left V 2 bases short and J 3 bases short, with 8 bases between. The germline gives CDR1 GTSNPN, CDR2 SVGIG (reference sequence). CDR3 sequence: CAWSRVSGANVLTF. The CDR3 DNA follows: TGTGCCTGGAGTCGAGTAAGTGGGGCCAACGTCCTGACTTTC.

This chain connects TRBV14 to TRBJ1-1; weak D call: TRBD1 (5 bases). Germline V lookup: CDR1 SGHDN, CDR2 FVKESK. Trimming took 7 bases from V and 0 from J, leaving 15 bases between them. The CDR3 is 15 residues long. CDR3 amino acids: CASTTLDSLNTEAFF. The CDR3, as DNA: TGTGCCAGCACGACTCTAGACAGCCTGAACACTGAAGCTTTCTTT.

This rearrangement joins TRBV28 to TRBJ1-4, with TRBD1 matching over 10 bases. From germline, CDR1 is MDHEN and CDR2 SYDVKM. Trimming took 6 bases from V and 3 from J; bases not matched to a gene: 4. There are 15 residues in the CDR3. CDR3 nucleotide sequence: TGTGCCAGCAGCCCCGACAGGGGGCCTAATGAAAAACTGTTTTTT. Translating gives CASSPDRGPNEKLFF.

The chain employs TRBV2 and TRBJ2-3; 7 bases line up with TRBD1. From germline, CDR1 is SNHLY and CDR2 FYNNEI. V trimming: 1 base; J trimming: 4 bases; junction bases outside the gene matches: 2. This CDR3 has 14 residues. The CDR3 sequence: CASSEVTGPDTQYF. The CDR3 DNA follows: TGTGCCAGCAGTGAAGTGACAGGGCCAGATACGCAGTATTTT.

The CDR3 DNA reads as TGTGCCAGCAGACCAGGTTCCTCCTACGAGCAGTACTTC. It translates to CASRPGSSYEQYF. This sequence joins TRBV28 and TRBJ2-7; no clear D. The germline gives CDR1 MDHEN, CDR2 SYDVKM. The V end lost 6 bases, the J end lost 0 bases, and 9 bases lay between the germline ends. The CDR3 extends over 13 amino acids. Drawing the rest from reference TRBV28 and TRBJ2-7, the complete variable domain is DVKVTQSSRYLVKRTGEKVFLECVQDMDHENMFWYRQDPGLGLRLIYFSYDVKMKEKGDIPEGYSVSREKKERFSLILESASTNQTSMYLCASRPGSSYEQYFGPGTRLTVT.

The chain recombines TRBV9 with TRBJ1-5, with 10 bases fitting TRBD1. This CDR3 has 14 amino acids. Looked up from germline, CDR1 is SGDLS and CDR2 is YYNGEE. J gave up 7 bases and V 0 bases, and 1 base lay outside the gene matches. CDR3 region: CASSVGQGAQPQHF. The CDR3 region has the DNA TGTGCCAGCAGCGTAGGACAGGGGGCGCAGCCCCAGCATTTT.

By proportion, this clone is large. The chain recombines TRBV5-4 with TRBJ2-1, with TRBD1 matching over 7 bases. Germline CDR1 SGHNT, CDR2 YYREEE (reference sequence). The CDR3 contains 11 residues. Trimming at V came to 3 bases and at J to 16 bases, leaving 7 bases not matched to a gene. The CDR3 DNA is TGTGCCAGCAGCTACAACGGACAGGCCTTCTTC. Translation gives CASSYNGQAFF.

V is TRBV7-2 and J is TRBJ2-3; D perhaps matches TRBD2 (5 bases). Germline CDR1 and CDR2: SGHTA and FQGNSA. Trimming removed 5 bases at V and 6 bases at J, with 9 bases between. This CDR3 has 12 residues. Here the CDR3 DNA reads TGTGCCAGCAGCGCTAGGAGGGATACGCAGTATTTT. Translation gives CASSARRDTQYF.

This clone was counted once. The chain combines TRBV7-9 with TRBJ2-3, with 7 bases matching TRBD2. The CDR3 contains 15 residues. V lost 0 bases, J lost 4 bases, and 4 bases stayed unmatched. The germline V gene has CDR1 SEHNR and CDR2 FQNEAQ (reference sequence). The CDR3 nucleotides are TGTGCCAGCAGCTTAGCGGCTAGCGGTGCAGATACGCAGTATTTT. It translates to CASSLAASGADTQYF.

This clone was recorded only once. The CDR3 DNA follows: TGTGCCAGCAGTTGGGCAGGGGGCATGAGGACTGAAGCTTTCTTT. Its translation is CASSWAGGMRTEAFF. The chain links TRBV28 to TRBJ1-1, with 8 nucleotides matching TRBD1. Germline assignment: CDR1 MDHEN and CDR2 SYDVKM. The CDR3 contains 15 residues. V lost 4 bases and J lost 5; bases outside the gene matches: 9.

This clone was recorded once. CDR3 in DNA: TGCGCCAGCAGCCCCGGGGGGGGGTTCTCCTACGAGCAGTACTTC. Translating gives CASSPGGGFSYEQYF. The chain uses TRBV5-1 and TRBJ2-7; 8 bases match TRBD2. The J segment lost 0 bases and the V segment lost 4 bases, leaving 6 bases of the junction unmatched. CDR3 length: 15 amino acids. Germline lookup yields CDR1 SGHRS and CDR2 YFSETQ.

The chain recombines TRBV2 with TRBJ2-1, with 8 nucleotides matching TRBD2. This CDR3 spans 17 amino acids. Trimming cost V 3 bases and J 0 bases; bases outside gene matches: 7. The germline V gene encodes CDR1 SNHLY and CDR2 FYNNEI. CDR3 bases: TGTGCCAGCAGTGAGAGTACTAGCGGACTCTCCTACAATGAGCAGTTCTTC. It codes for CASSESTSGLSYNEQFF.

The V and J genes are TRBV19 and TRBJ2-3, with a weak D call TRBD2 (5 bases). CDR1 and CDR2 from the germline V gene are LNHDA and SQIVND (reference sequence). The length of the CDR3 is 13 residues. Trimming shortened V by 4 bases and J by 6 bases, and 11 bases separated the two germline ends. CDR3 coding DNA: TGTGCCAGTAGTACCCTCGGACTTGATACGCAGTATTTT. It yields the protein CASSTLGLDTQYF.

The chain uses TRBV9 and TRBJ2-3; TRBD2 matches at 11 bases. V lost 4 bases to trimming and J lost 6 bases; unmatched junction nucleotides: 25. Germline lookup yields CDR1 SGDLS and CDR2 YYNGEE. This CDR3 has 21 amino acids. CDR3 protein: CASSTRGGTSGVGEHYDTQYF. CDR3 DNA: TGTGCCAGCAGCACCCGAGGGGGGACTAGCGGCGTGGGTGAACATTACGATACGCAGTATTTT. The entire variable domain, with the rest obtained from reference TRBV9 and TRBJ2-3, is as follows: DSGVTQTPKHLITATGQRVTLRCSPRSGDLSVYWYQQSLDQGLQFLIQYYNGEERAKGNILERFSAQQFPDLHSELNLSSLELGDSALYFCASSTRGGTSGVGEHYDTQYFGPGTRLTVL.

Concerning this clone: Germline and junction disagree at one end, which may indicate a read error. The DNA for the CDR3 is TGTGCCAGCAGCTTAACCGGGGTTTACCACGAGACCCAGTACTTC. This gives the protein CASSLTGVYHETQYF. The chain couples TRBV7-3 to TRBJ2-5, with D maybe TRBD2 (5 bases). This CDR3 is built from 15 residues. Germline V CDR1 and CDR2: SGHTA, FQGTGA. Drawing the rest from reference TRBV7-3 and TRBJ2-5, the complete variable domain is GAGVSQTPSNKVTEKGKYVELRCDPISGHTALYWYRQSLGQGPEFLIYFQGTGAADDSGLPNDRFFAVRPEGSVSTLKIQRTERGDSAVYLCASSLTGVYHETQYFGPGTRLLVL.

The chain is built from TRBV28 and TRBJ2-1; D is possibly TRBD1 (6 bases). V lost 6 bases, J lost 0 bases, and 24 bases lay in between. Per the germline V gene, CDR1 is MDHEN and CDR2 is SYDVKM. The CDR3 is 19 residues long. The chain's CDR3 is CASSSVETGLPGSYNEQFF. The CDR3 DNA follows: TGTGCCAGCAGCTCGGTCGAGACAGGATTACCTGGCTCCTACAATGAGCAGTTCTTC.

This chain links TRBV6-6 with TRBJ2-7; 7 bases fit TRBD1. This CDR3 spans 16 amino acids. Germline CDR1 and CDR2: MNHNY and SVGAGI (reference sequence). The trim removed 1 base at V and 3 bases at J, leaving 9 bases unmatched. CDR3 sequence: CASSYLGQSLHYEQYF. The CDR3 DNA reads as TGTGCCAGCAGTTACTTGGGACAGAGCCTTCACTACGAGCAGTACTTC.

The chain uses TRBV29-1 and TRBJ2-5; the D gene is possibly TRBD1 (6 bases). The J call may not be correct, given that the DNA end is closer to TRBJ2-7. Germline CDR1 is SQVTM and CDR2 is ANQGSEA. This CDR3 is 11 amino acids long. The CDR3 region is CSVTGFHEQYF. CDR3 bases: TGCAGCGTTACAGGGTTCCACGAGCAGTACTTC.

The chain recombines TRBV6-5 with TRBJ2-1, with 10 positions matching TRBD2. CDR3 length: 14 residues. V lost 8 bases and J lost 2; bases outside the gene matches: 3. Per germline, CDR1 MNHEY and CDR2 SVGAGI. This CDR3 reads CASHSGRPYNEQFF. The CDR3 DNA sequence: TGTGCCAGCCATAGCGGGAGGCCCTACAATGAGCAGTTCTTC.

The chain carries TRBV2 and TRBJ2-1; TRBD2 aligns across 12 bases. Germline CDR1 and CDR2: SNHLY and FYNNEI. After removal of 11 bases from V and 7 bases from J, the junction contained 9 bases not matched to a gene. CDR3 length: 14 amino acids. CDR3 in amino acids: CAGTVGLAGNEQFF. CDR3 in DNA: TGTGCCGGAACCGTAGGACTAGCGGGAAATGAGCAGTTCTTC.

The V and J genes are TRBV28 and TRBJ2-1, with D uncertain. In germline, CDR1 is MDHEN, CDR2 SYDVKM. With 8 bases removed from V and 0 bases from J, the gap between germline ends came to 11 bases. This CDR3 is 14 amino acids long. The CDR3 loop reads CASPPSSSYNEQFF. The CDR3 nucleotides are TGTGCCAGCCCCCCCTCGAGCTCCTACAATGAGCAGTTCTTC.

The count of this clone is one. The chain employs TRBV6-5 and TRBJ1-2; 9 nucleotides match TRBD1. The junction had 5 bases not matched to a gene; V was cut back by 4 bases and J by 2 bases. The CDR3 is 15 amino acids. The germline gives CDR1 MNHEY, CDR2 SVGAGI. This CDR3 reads CASSWGQGSNYGYTF. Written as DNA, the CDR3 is TGTGCCAGCAGTTGGGGACAGGGATCAAACTATGGCTACACCTTC.

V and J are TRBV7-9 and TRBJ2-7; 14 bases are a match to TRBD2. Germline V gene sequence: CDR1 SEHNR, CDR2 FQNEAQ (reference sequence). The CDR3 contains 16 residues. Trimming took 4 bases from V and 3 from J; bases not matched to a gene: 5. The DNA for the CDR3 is TGTGCCAGCAGCTCGACTAGCGGGAGGGTTAACTACGAGCAGTACTTC. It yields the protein CASSSTSGRVNYEQYF.

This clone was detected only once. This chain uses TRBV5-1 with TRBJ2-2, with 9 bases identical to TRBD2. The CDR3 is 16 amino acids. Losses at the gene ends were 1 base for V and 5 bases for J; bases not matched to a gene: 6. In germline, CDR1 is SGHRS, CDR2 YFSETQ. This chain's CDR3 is CASSLQAGGSTGELFF. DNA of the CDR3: TGCGCCAGCAGCTTGCAAGCGGGAGGCTCAACCGGGGAGCTGTTTTTT.